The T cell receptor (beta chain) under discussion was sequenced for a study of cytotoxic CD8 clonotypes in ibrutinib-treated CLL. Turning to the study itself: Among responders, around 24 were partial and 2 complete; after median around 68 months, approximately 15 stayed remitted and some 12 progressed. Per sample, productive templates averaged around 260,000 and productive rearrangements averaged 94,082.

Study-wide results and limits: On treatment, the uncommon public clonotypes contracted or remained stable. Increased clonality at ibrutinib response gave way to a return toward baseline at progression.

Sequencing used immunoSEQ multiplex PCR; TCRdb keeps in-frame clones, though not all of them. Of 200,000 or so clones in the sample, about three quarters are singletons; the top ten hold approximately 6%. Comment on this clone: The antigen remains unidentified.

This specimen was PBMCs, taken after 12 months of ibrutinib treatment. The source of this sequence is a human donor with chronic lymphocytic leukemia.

Here the CDR3 DNA reads TGTGCCAGCAGCCCGCTTAGCAATCAGCCCCAGCATTTT. Translating gives CASSPLSNQPQHF. The chain uses TRBV14 and TRBJ1-5; D call uncertain. CDR3 length: 13 amino acids. Trimming cost V 4 bases and J 0 bases, with 4 bases left between them. Germline lookup yields CDR1 SGHDN and CDR2 FVKESK.